Included here is one TCR beta chain sequence, with context. This entry comes from a study of OX40 agonist ivuxolimab in advanced cancers. TCRdb's table, derived via immunoSEQ multiplex PCR, lists solely in-frame clones and lacks some. The profile shows 78,000 or so clones, about 94% of them singletons. This TCR was sampled from an adult with an advanced solid tumor such as melanoma, head and neck, liver or kidney cancer. This material consisted of CD4+ or CD8+ T cells sorted from blood, taken in a trial of the OX40 agonist ivuxolimab.

CDR3 nucleotide sequence: TGTGCCAGCAGTTACGATCCGGGACCGGGCACCGGGGAGCTGTTTTTT. Amino acids: CASSYDPGPGTGELFF. This rearrangement joins TRBV6-6 to TRBJ2-2; D is perhaps TRBD1 or TRBD2 (5 bases each). Trimming removed 2 bases at V and 4 bases at J, with 14 bases between. Looked up from germline, CDR1 is MNHNY and CDR2 is SVGAGI (reference sequence). CDR3 length equals 16 residues.